Listed here are 9 T cell receptor beta chains from one sample, sequenced in a study of human T cells and chemical hapten exposure. Regarding time point: pre-sensitization, week 0. Indicated treatment: therapeutic diphenylcyclopropenone sensitization with weekly scalp DPC. From the RACE reads, TCRdb called clonotypes with MiXCR, one entry per CDR3 protein. The sample includes 60,000 to 70,000 distinct CDR3 sequences, approximately 11% of them seen just once. The sample was whole blood, taken in connection with sensitization to the hapten diphenylcyclopropenone (DPC). These receptors came from a woman in her fifties or sixties with alopecia areata. Some clones in this sample may be carry-over from other donors' samples.

This rearrangement joins TRBV7-9 to TRBJ2-1, with TRBD1 matching 9 bases. CDR1 is SEHNR, CDR2 FQNEAQ, per germline (reference sequence). V trimming: 1 base; J trimming: 8 bases; junction bases outside the gene matches: 21. The CDR3 has 20 residues. CDR3 coding DNA: TGTGCCAGCAGCTTAGGTGTTGACAGGGGGATGGTCCGTCCAGTCGATGAGCAGTTCTTC. Translated: CASSLGVDRGMVRPVDEQFF. The whole variable domain, filled in from reference TRBV7-9 and TRBJ2-1, reads DTGVSQNPRHKITKRGQNVTFRCDPISEHNRLYWYRQTLGQGPEFLTYFQNEAQLEKSRLLSDRFSAERPKGSFSTLEIQRTEQGDSAMYLCASSLGVDRGMVRPVDEQFFGPGTRLTVL.

The chain links TRBV7-9 to TRBJ2-1, with D possibly matching TRBD1 (6 bases). The CDR3 runs to 18 residues. Germline lookup yields CDR1 SEHNR and CDR2 FQNEAQ (reference sequence). V was pared by 1 base and J by 4 bases, with 20 bases between. The CDR3 sequence is CASSLGGRDKRRYNEQFF. CDR3 coding DNA: TGTGCCAGCAGCTTAGGAGGTCGGGACAAGCGGCGATACAATGAGCAGTTCTTC.

The rearrangement joins TRBV12-3 or TRBV12-4 to TRBJ1-2; no definite D call. The CDR3 is made up of 12 amino acids. V gave up 6 bases and J gave up 4 bases, with 9 bases separating them. The DNA of the CDR3 is TGTGCCAGCAGGAACGGCCCCTATGGCTACACCTTC. Protein sequence: CASRNGPYGYTF.

This clonotype came up many times. The chain couples TRBV27 to TRBJ2-2, with D possibly TRBD1 on 5 matching bases. This CDR3 has 14 amino acids. Looked up from germline, CDR1 is MNHEY and CDR2 is SMNVEV (reference sequence). V dropped 8 bases and J dropped 2 bases, with 12 bases sitting between them. CDR3 sequence (DNA): TGTGCCAGCGGTCTGGGGCCCAACACCGGGGAGCTGTTTTTT. Protein: CASGLGPNTGELFF.

In this sample, this clonotype turned up many times. This chain uses TRBV29-1 with TRBJ2-2, with TRBD2 matching 10 bases. Germline assignment: CDR1 SQVTM and CDR2 ANQGSEA. V was pared by 6 bases and J by 2 bases, with 3 bases of the junction left unmatched. This CDR3 is built from 14 residues. CDR3 in amino acids: CSVKREGNTGELFF. CDR3 bases: TGCAGCGTGAAGCGGGAGGGAAACACCGGGGAGCTGTTTTTT.

This clonotype was seen more than once but under ten times. The gene calls are TRBV28 and TRBJ1-2, with 7 bases fitting TRBD1. This CDR3 region has 13 residues. CDR1 and CDR2 (germline): MDHEN, SYDVKM. The trim removed 8 bases at V and 6 bases at J, leaving 9 bases unmatched. CDR3 sequence: CASGGGGANGYTF. The CDR3 DNA follows: TGTGCCAGCGGGGGAGGGGGCGCGAATGGCTACACCTTC.

There are a few counts of this clonotype. The rearrangement joins TRBV10-1 to TRBJ1-1; TRBD1 agrees at 8 bases. The trim removed 6 bases at V and 8 bases at J, leaving 8 bases unmatched. The CDR3 is 13 amino acids. Germline V gene data show CDR1 as WNHNN and CDR2 as SYGVQD (reference sequence). CDR3 bases: TGCGCCAGCAGCATCACCGGGACAGGCGAAGCTTTCTTT. It is translated as CASSITGTGEAFF.

This clonotype has ten or more counts. V usage is TRBV4-3 and J usage is TRBJ2-6, with D possibly TRBD2 on 5 matching bases. V gave up 0 bases and J gave up 2 bases, with 8 bases separating them. The CDR3 covers 16 residues. Germline CDR1 is LGHNA and CDR2 is YSLEER. The CDR3 here is CASSQDLEAGANVLTF. Here the CDR3 DNA reads TGCGCCAGCAGCCAAGATCTGGAGGCTGGGGCCAACGTCCTGACTTTC.

The table lists this clonotype with many counts. This rearrangement joins TRBV10-3 to TRBJ2-7, with 8 positions matching TRBD1. The CDR3 sequence is 12 residues long. J was trimmed by 5 bases and V by 6 bases; bases with no gene match: 3. Germline V gene sequence: CDR1 ENHRY, CDR2 SYGVKD. The DNA of the CDR3 is TGTGCCATCAGCGAGGACAGGGACGAGCAGTACTTC. Its protein product is CAISEDRDEQYF.